A selection of T cell receptor beta chains follows, all from one sample in a study of vaccination and CD4 T cells after COVID-19. Which antigens these TCRs recognize remains unknown. Via MiXCR, TCRdb re-called the PCR reads, giving one row per CDR3 protein. Of thousands of distinct CDR3 sequences detected, around 42% appear once; the ten largest clones hold around a third. Sequencing was performed on CD4+ T cells from blood, cultured in vitro. These receptors originate from a human donor in good health. CDR3s include the opening cysteine and the closing phenylalanine or tryptophan. The D gene is left open where the match is weak. Size values are once, few and many counts, or a class for expanded clones, and some rows have none.

TRBV19,TRBJ1-1,NA,few,TGTGCCAGTAGTATAAGGGGTTCTGAAGCTTTCTTT,CASSIRGSEAFF
TRBV7-9,TRBJ1-5,NA,few,TGTGCCAGCAGCTTAGCCACAGGGTTGGGCAATCAGCCCCAGCATTTT,CASSLATGLGNQPQHF
TRBV5-1,TRBJ2-1,NA,once,TGCGCCAGCAGCTCCCACAGTGGCAATGAGCAGTTCTTC,CASSSHSGNEQFF
TRBV10-3,TRBJ2-7,NA,NA,TGTGCCATCAGTGACGGAGCCTACGAGCAGTACTTC,CAISDGAYEQYF
TRBV5-6,TRBJ1-2,NA,NA,TGTGCCAGCAGAACGGGCCCCTACGGCTACACCTTC,CASRTGPYGYTF
TRBV20-1,TRBJ1-4,NA,NA,TGCAGTGCTAGAGATAAGGGAGATGAAAAACTGTTTTTT,CSARDKGDEKLFF
TRBV19,TRBJ2-5,TRBD1,NA,TGTGCCAGTAGTATAGGCAGGGGGATAGGGGAGACCCAGTACTTC,CASSIGRGIGETQYF
TRBV6-5,TRBJ1-2,NA,few,TGTGCCAGCAGTTATAGGGGACACTTGGAAACCTTC,CASSYRGHLETF
TRBV7-9,TRBJ1-1,NA,NA,TGTGCCAGCAGCTTAATGGGCGGTGATGAAGCTTTCTTT,CASSLMGGDEAFF
TRBV7-2,TRBJ2-7,NA,NA,TGTGCCAGCAGCTTAACCGGATTCAGCTCCTACGAGCAGTACTTC,CASSLTGFSSYEQYF
TRBV6-5,TRBJ1-5,NA,NA,TGTGCCAGCAGTTCTACAGGGTATAACAATCAGCCCCAGCATTTT,CASSSTGYNNQPQHF
TRBV6-1,TRBJ1-6,NA,NA,TGTGCCAGCAGCTCGACAGGAGCCTCCAATTCACCCCTCCACTTT,CASSSTGASNSPLHF
TRBV19,TRBJ1-1,NA,NA,TGTGCCAGTACCCCTCGACAGCCCAACACTGAAGCTTTCTTT,CASTPRQPNTEAFF
TRBV18,TRBJ1-5,TRBD1,NA,TGTGCCAGCCGTGACAGGGCGAGCAATCAGCCCCAGCATTTT,CASRDRASNQPQHF
TRBV10-3,TRBJ1-5,NA,few,TGTGCCATCAGTGAGAGGGAGGAACAGCCCCAGCATTTT,CAISEREEQPQHF
TRBV4-1,TRBJ2-3,TRBD2,NA,TGCGCCAGCAGCCATAGCGGGGGACGGGATACGCAGTATTTT,CASSHSGGRDTQYF
TRBV6-1,TRBJ1-2,TRBD1,once,TGTGCCAGCAGGGGACAGGGACTAAGGGGCTACACCTTC,CASRGQGLRGYTF
TRBV20-1,TRBJ2-5,TRBD1,NA,TGCAGTGCTGCCAAGGGGGCTCGGGAGACCCAGTACTTC,CSAAKGARETQYF
TRBV7-9,TRBJ2-1,TRBD2,few,TGTGCCAGCAGCCAGGGACTAGCATTGAATGAGCAGTTCTTC,CASSQGLALNEQFF
TRBV20-1,TRBJ2-1,NA,NA,TGCAGTTCCGGGCCCCATGAGCAGTTCTTC,CSSGPHEQFF
TRBV2,TRBJ2-5,NA,NA,TGTGCCAGCAGTGAAGTTCAGGGAGAGACCCAGTACTTC,CASSEVQGETQYF
TRBV27,TRBJ1-2,NA,NA,TGTGCCAGCAGCCTAATCGGGGACAACTATGGCTACACCTTC,CASSLIGDNYGYTF
TRBV6-1,TRBJ2-1,TRBD2,NA,TGTGCCAGCAGTGAAGCGCAGGGAGGGCGGAATGAGCAGTTCTTC,CASSEAQGGRNEQFF
TRBV7-6,TRBJ1-5,NA,NA,TGTGCCAGCAGCTTCGCACAGGATCAGCCCCAGCATTTT,CASSFAQDQPQHF
TRBV20-1,TRBJ2-1,TRBD2,NA,TGCAGTGCTCGAGATACCGCGGGGGGATACAATGAGCAGTTCTTC,CSARDTAGGYNEQFF
TRBV7-9,TRBJ1-2,NA,NA,TGTGCCAGCAGCCTTCAGGGGCCTTCTTATGGCTACACCTTC,CASSLQGPSYGYTF
TRBV20-1,TRBJ2-3,TRBD2,once,TGCAGTGCTAGCGGGGGGAGTGGCACAGATACGCAGTATTTT,CSASGGSGTDTQYF
TRBV7-9,TRBJ1-1,NA,NA,TGTGCCAGCAGCGGGGACAACCTGAACACTGAAGCTTTCTTT,CASSGDNLNTEAFF
TRBV27,TRBJ1-2,NA,NA,TGTGCCAGCAGTTCCCACCGGGACCGACACCAGGGCTACACCTTC,CASSSHRDRHQGYTF
TRBV7-9,TRBJ2-1,TRBD1,once,TGTGCCAGCAGCTTAGGGACAGGGCGGCCGGGCAATGAGCAGTTCTTC,CASSLGTGRPGNEQFF
TRBV11-3,TRBJ2-3,NA,NA,TGTGCCAGCAGCTACACTAGCACAGATACGCAGTATTTT,CASSYTSTDTQYF
TRBV7-6,TRBJ2-7,NA,NA,TGTGCCAGCAGCTTAGATGCGCAGGGGTACTGGGAGCAGTACTTC,CASSLDAQGYWEQYF
TRBV29-1,TRBJ1-1,NA,NA,TGCAGCGTTGTACCAGGAATGAACACTGAAGCTTTCTTT,CSVVPGMNTEAFF
TRBV27,TRBJ1-2,NA,few,TGTGCCAGCAGTTTGGCAGGGTCTTATGGCTACACCTTC,CASSLAGSYGYTF
TRBV6-1,TRBJ1-5,NA,few,TGTGCCAGCAGTCCCAGGGGCATGTGGGATCAGCCCCAGCATTTT,CASSPRGMWDQPQHF
TRBV7-9,TRBJ1-1,NA,few,TGTGCCAGCAGCTTACAGGGTATGAACACTGAAGCTTTCTTT,CASSLQGMNTEAFF
TRBV27,TRBJ2-7,NA,NA,TGTGCCAGCAGCTCCGTGGAACAGGGTCCCTACGAGCAGTACTTC,CASSSVEQGPYEQYF
TRBV6-5,TRBJ1-1,NA,few,TGTGCCAGCAGTTACAGGGGGGAGAACACTGAAGCTTTCTTT,CASSYRGENTEAFF
TRBV20-1,TRBJ2-7,NA,few,TGCAGTGCTAGTAAGGGGCTGGCCTACGAGCAGTACTTC,CSASKGLAYEQYF
TRBV2,TRBJ1-5,TRBD1,NA,TGTGCCAGCAGTCCACAGACAGGGGCTCAGCCCCAGCATTTT,CASSPQTGAQPQHF
TRBV7-9,TRBJ2-7,TRBD2,NA,TGTGCCAGCAGCTTGGGACTAGCTCCCAACGAGCAGTACTTC,CASSLGLAPNEQYF
TRBV6-4,TRBJ2-1,TRBD1,NA,TGTGCCAGCAGTGACGGGACAGGGGGCAATGAGCAGTTCTTC,CASSDGTGGNEQFF
TRBV7-9,TRBJ1-6,TRBD1,few,TGTGCCAGCAGCGAAAGACAGGGCGGTAATTCACCCCTCCACTTT,CASSERQGGNSPLHF
TRBV27,TRBJ2-3,TRBD2,few,TGTGCCAGCAGTTTATGGGGACTAGCGGGGGCCGGCACAGATACGCAGTATTTT,CASSLWGLAGAGTDTQYF
TRBV20-1,TRBJ1-1,NA,NA,TGCAGTGCTACTTGGGACATTGAAGCTTTCTTT,CSATWDIEAFF
TRBV6-1,TRBJ2-7,NA,NA,TGTGCCAGCTTGGCGAAGGGGCCCTCCTACGAGCAGTACTTC,CASLAKGPSYEQYF
TRBV6-5,TRBJ1-6,NA,medium-sized,TGTGCCAGCAGTTTGGAGGTGAGAAGTTCACCCCTCCACTTT,CASSLEVRSSPLHF
TRBV10-3,TRBJ1-1,TRBD1,NA,TGTGCCATCAGTGTCTCAGGGGGGGCTGAAGCTTTCTTT,CAISVSGGAEAFF
TRBV27,TRBJ2-7,TRBD1,NA,TGTGCCAGCACCTCGGACAGGAAGGAGTTTCGGGAGCAGTACTTC,CASTSDRKEFREQYF
TRBV5-4,TRBJ1-2,NA,few,TGTGCCAGCAGCTCGCCCGGGGCCCAGGGATTCAATGGCTACACCTTC,CASSSPGAQGFNGYTF